This is a list of T cell receptor beta chains from one sample in a study of glioma-infiltrating T cells. TCRdb re-called the multiplex PCR reads through MiXCR, storing one row per CDR3 protein. Among about 130,000 distinct CDR3 sequences listed, more than 20% were seen once. The sample consisted of glioma tissue, nonneoplastic brain tissue, or PBMCs (not recorded which). Receptors were obtained from a human donor with low-grade glioma or glioblastoma, undergoing nonglioma brain surgery, or in good health (not recorded which). CDR3s include the opening cysteine and the closing phenylalanine or tryptophan.

TRBV29-1,CSVEDIGEQYF
TRBV20-1,CSAVRDSLLANYGYTF
TRBV6-1,CASAPRRNNEKLFF
TRBV19,CATVLWGTEAFF
TRBV4-1,CASSQARASRGYRYTF
TRBV18,CASSPQKGNQPQHF
TRBV5-6,CASRNRDRGLIGYGYTF
TRBV15,CATSRVDSYEQYF
TRBV6-1,CASTLRTEAYEQYF
TRBV7-2,CASSFFVSGYEQYF
TRBV5-1,CASRLLGNTEAFF
TRBV9,CASSVPDSGISRDNEQFF
TRBV29-1,CSIRGALAGIGDTQYF
TRBV6-1,CASSRPTEDSNQPQHF
TRBV30,CAWSAGQTQHF
TRBV3-1,CASSQHAEAFF
TRBV5-1,CASSLLIGGTDTQYF
TRBV9,CASSALGQPFSGNTIYF
TRBV20-1,CSARDLGEFMYF
TRBV6-1,CTSRTGGGRPNEQFF
TRBV4-1,CASSQEGGLDTIYF
TRBV10-2,CASSEGGAGQETQYF
TRBV6-2/TRBV6-3,CASSYYRTSGGYTF
TRBV12-3/TRBV12-4,CASRDSGSSYNGQFF
TRBV30,CAQPGQSTDTQYF
TRBV7-2,CASSLGPSSGNTIYF
TRBV9,CASSVRREAGELFF
TRBV27,CASRTGQLTDTQYF
TRBV19,CASSMVALSYKEQFF
TRBV7-2,CASSLGVIRTEAFF
TRBV7-2,CASSPVAGAPQETQYF
TRBV27,CASSLRVSNQPQHF
TRBV6-6,CASSYPSGRPNEQFF
TRBV3-1,CASSQAVTKGETQYF
TRBV2,CVRSPVPDTQYF
TRBV7-2,CASGNLAAELFF
TRBV25-1,CASSEDSSAFF
TRBV11-2,CASSLDVSYGQYF
TRBV2,CASSPNRDRGSYGYTF
TRBV19,CASSIEGFGDYERYF
TRBV4-3,CASRRAGVGEKLFF
TRBV7-2,CASSLGGRGSVSTQYF
TRBV18,CASPYSGDRSNYGYTF
TRBV7-6,CASSLGVAGWAQGYEQYF
TRBV5-1,CASSSGRDYEQYF
TRBV29-1,CSVDAGGQETQYF
TRBV9,CASSVGGRKNEKLFF
TRBV20-1,CSAKSSGVSYEQYF
TRBV20-1,CSASWPGNSYEQYF
TRBV19,CASSISPPIASEQYF
TRBV19,CATNDRGHTEAFF
TRBV7-2,CASSLYEGTGEQYF
TRBV29-1,CSVTGTDYTEAFF
TRBV5-1,CASSLTGPQSPWNSPIHF